The 24 T cell receptor beta chains below all came from one sample that was sequenced in a study of sequential checkpoint blockade in melanoma. Assay: immunoSEQ multiplex PCR; the TCRdb copy retains only in-frame clones and omits some. The sample includes some 7,500 clones, about a quarter seen only once; the top ten take over 4.5%. Sample treatment: randomized to nivolumab then ipilimumab (arm A) or the reverse (arm B). The source was tumor tissue (inferred from file names), collected from a patient given nivolumab and ipilimumab in sequence. Receptors originate from a human donor with melanoma.

The sample holds a few counts of this clone. The J gene is TRBJ2-4, the V gene TRBV12-5; 10 positions agree with TRBD2. This CDR3 is 15 amino acids long. The germline V gene has CDR1 LGHNT and CDR2 FRNRAP. Here the CDR3 reads CASTRAGGPQNIQYF. CDR3 sequence (DNA): TGTGCCAGCACCAGAGCGGGGGGGCCTCAAAACATTCAGTACTTC.

The genes are TRBV4-1 and TRBJ2-1, with D tentatively TRBD2 (6 bases). Between the trimmed V and J ends, which lost 0 bases and 5 bases, there was a span of 14 bases. Germline V gene data show CDR1 as MGHRA and CDR2 as YSYEKL. This CDR3 is 16 amino acids long. This CDR3 reads CASSQEGSGRNNEQFF. Here the CDR3 DNA reads TGCGCCAGCAGCCAAGAAGGGTCGGGGAGGAACAATGAGCAGTTCTTC.

This clone came up a few times. The chain couples TRBV25-1 to TRBJ2-7, with D tentatively TRBD1 (6 bases). Trimming cost V 5 bases and J 6 bases, with 14 bases left between them. The CDR3 contains 13 residues. Germline V gives CDR1 MGHDK, CDR2 SYGVNS. This CDR3 reads CASSRPDRSEQYF. The CDR3 DNA reads as TGTGCCAGCAGTAGGCCGGACAGATCCGAGCAGTACTTC.

J is TRBJ2-1 and V is TRBV28; D gene uncertain. This CDR3 has 14 amino acids. V lost 7 bases and J 2 bases, leaving 12 bases between the germline ends. Per the germline V gene, CDR1 is MDHEN and CDR2 is SYDVKM. This CDR3 is CASTEDRTYNEQFF. The CDR3 DNA follows: TGTGCCAGCACTGAAGACCGAACCTACAATGAGCAGTTCTTC.

The chain couples TRBV19 to TRBJ1-5; TRBD1 matches at 11 bases. The CDR3 loop spans 15 amino acids. V dropped 3 bases and J dropped 7; count of bases not matched to a gene: 5. Germline V gene sequence: CDR1 LNHDA, CDR2 SQIVND (reference sequence). CDR3 sequence: CASSMGGTGGQPQHF. CDR3 nucleotide sequence: TGTGCCAGTAGTATGGGAGGGACAGGGGGGCAGCCCCAGCATTTT.

The chain couples TRBV4-1 to TRBJ2-1; possibly TRBD2 for D (5 bases). V gave up 1 base and J gave up 9 bases, with 13 bases separating them. CDR1 is MGHRA and CDR2 is YSYEKL in the germline V gene. This CDR3 contains 14 residues. The CDR3: CASSQGALVPEQFF. CDR3 coding DNA: TGCGCCAGCAGCCAAGGGGCACTAGTCCCTGAGCAGTTCTTC.

This clone occurred a few times. This rearrangement joins TRBV4-1 to TRBJ1-4, with no clear D. This CDR3 is 15 amino acids long. CDR1 and CDR2 (germline): MGHRA, YSYEKL. Deletions cut 2 bases from V and 11 bases from J, with 18 bases between. For the CDR3, the DNA is TGCGCCAGCAGCCAACCGTCCACTGTCCTGGGGAAACTGTTTTTT. Residues: CASSQPSTVLGKLFF.

The rearrangement joins TRBV28 to TRBJ1-5; D not certain. Germline CDR1 and CDR2: MDHEN and SYDVKM. The CDR3 is 17 amino acids. V was cut by 2 bases and J by 2 bases, with 16 bases left in between. The DNA for the CDR3 is TGTGCCAGCAGTTTAGTGGGGTCGGGTTTCCGCAATCAGCCCCAGCATTTT. Translated: CASSLVGSGFRNQPQHF.

The DNA of the CDR3 is TGTGCCAGCAGTGTTCTTCGGGTGAGGGGCGAGCAGTACTTC. Translating it yields CASSVLRVRGEQYF. The chain links TRBV9 to TRBJ2-7, with D perhaps assigned TRBD1 or TRBD2 (5 bases each). Germline CDR1 is SGDLS and CDR2 is YYNGEE. The CDR3 totals 14 residues. V was pared by 5 bases and J by 6 bases, with 18 bases between.

This chain joins TRBV11-3 and TRBJ1-4, with D hard to call. Trimming removed 5 bases at V and 6 bases at J, with 19 bases between. CDR1 is SGHNT, CDR2 YENEEA, per germline. The CDR3 contains 16 residues. The CDR3 DNA reads TGTGCCAGCAGCCCTTTCAAGGGAGCCCTTGATGAAAAACTGTTTTTT. Translated, it gives CASSPFKGALDEKLFF.

This clone turned up a few times. V usage is TRBV4-1 and J usage is TRBJ2-2; D not certain. This CDR3 has 16 residues. Germline lookup yields CDR1 MGHRA and CDR2 YSYEKL. V lost 4 bases and J 0 bases, leaving 12 bases between the germline ends. CDR3 nucleotides: TGCGCCAGCAGCCGCGATGGCGGTTCGAACACCGGGGAGCTGTTTTTT. Its protein product is CASSRDGGSNTGELFF.

This clone was recorded many times. In DNA, the CDR3 is TGTGCCAGCAGCCTCGGGACAAAAACCTACGAGCAGTACTTC. Residues: CASSLGTKTYEQYF. The J gene is TRBJ2-7, the V gene TRBV11-3; D may be TRBD1 (6 bases). This CDR3 has 14 amino acids. V lost 5 bases to trimming and J lost 2 bases, with 13 bases between them. CDR1 is SGHNT, CDR2 YENEEA, per germline.

This clone was seen only a few times. The gene calls are TRBV11-3 and TRBJ2-5, with 8 bases fitting TRBD2. The V and J ends lost 2 bases and 5 bases, in that order; junction bases with no gene match: 7. This CDR3 spans 15 amino acids. Germline CDR1 and CDR2: SGHNT and YENEEA. CDR3 sequence: CASSLNRAGVETQYF. The CDR3 region has the DNA TGTGCCAGCAGCTTAAACCGAGCGGGGGTGGAGACCCAGTACTTC.

There are a few counts of this clone. The J gene is TRBJ1-5, the V gene TRBV10-3, with D perhaps matching TRBD1 (5 bases). This CDR3 contains 17 residues. The V gene's germline CDR1 is ENHRY and CDR2 SYGVKD. The ends were cut back, 0 bases at V and 5 bases at J, with 17 bases in the middle. CDR3 residues: CAISESQGSGLDQPQHF. The CDR3 DNA is TGTGCCATCAGTGAGTCGCAGGGCTCCGGGCTAGATCAGCCCCAGCATTTT.

This chain links TRBV19 with TRBJ1-5; D ambiguous. Between the trimmed V and J ends, which lost 7 bases and 2 bases, there was a span of 12 bases. The CDR3 is 14 residues long. Germline V gene sequence: CDR1 LNHDA, CDR2 SQIVND (reference sequence). CDR3 nucleotide sequence: TGTGCCAGTATGGGGTTATTAGGCAATCAGCCCCAGCATTTT. This codes for CASMGLLGNQPQHF.

The chain employs TRBV28 and TRBJ1-4; the D gene is possibly TRBD1 (5 bases). There are 14 residues in the CDR3. Trimming left V 5 bases short and J 3 bases short, with 10 bases between. Per germline, CDR1 MDHEN and CDR2 SYDVKM. The CDR3 here is CASSMAQANEKLFF. In nucleotides, the CDR3 is TGTGCCAGCAGTATGGCACAGGCTAATGAAAAACTGTTTTTT.

This clone turned up a few times. The genes are TRBV4-1 and TRBJ1-5, with 7 bases that match TRBD1. Per the germline V gene, CDR1 is MGHRA and CDR2 is YSYEKL. This CDR3 spans 17 amino acids. V was clipped by 4 bases and J by 5 bases; unmatched bases: 14. The CDR3 spells CASSRGGTGTVYQPQHF. Here the CDR3 DNA reads TGCGCCAGCAGCCGAGGGGGGACCGGGACAGTTTATCAGCCCCAGCATTTT.

The chain links TRBV28 to TRBJ2-5; 13 positions agree with TRBD2. The CDR3 loop spans 14 amino acids. CDR1 is MDHEN and CDR2 is SYDVKM in the germline V gene. V shed 6 bases, J shed 2 bases, and the junction held 0 bases outside the gene matches. CDR3 amino acids: CASRTSGRQETQYF. As DNA, the CDR3 is TGTGCCAGCAGGACTAGCGGGAGGCAAGAGACCCAGTACTTC.

This chain joins TRBV6-8 and TRBJ2-3; 10 bases map to TRBD2. Germline values: CDR1 MNHGY, CDR2 SAAAGT. CDR3 length equals 16 residues. The V gene end was trimmed by 7 bases and the J gene end by 6 bases; junction bases not matched to a gene: 13. CDR3 sequence: CASTPRGASGSDTQYF. In DNA, the CDR3 is TGTGCCAGCACCCCCCGAGGGGCTAGCGGGAGCGATACGCAGTATTTT.

The rearrangement links TRBV11-3 to TRBJ2-1; the D gene is possibly TRBD1 (6 bases). Between the trimmed V and J ends, which lost 4 bases and 7 bases, there was a span of 23 bases. The CDR3 has 17 amino acids. The V gene's germline CDR1 is SGHNT and CDR2 YENEEA. This CDR3 is CASSSRGFRARGNEQFF. Here the CDR3 DNA reads TGTGCCAGCAGCTCCCGGGGCTTCAGGGCGAGGGGGAATGAGCAGTTCTTC.

CDR3 sequence: CASSGGGGIEAFF. The CDR3 DNA sequence: TGTGCCAGCAGTGGCGGGGGGGGCATTGAAGCTTTCTTT. The chain recombines TRBV6-8 with TRBJ1-1; maybe TRBD1 (6 bases). There are 13 residues in the CDR3. The V end was cut by 5 bases, the J end by 7 bases, with 14 bases between. The germline CDR1 and CDR2 sequences are MNHGY and SAAAGT.

This clone was recorded a few times. The CDR3 reads CASSYSSRLKTQYF. In DNA form, the CDR3 reads TGTGCCAGCAGTTACTCGTCCAGGCTGAAGACCCAGTACTTC. The chain has TRBV6-8 and TRBJ2-5; D uncertain. CDR3 size: 14 residues. Germline values: CDR1 MNHGY, CDR2 SAAAGT. With 0 bases removed from V and 6 bases from J, the gap between germline ends came to 11 bases.

The rearrangement uses TRBV23-1 and TRBJ2-4, with D possibly matching TRBD1 (5 bases). TRBV23-1 is placed among ORFs of uncertain function. Trimming took off 3 bases at V and 3 bases at J, with 27 bases between the two ends. The CDR3 is 20 residues long. This CDR3 is CASSHPRTNGAAYLKNIQYF. CDR3 bases: TGCGCCAGCAGTCATCCCCGCACTAATGGGGCAGCTTACCTCAAAAACATTCAGTACTTC.

This chain connects TRBV19 to TRBJ1-6, with 7 bases fitting TRBD1. V shed 7 bases, J shed 9 bases, and the junction held 12 bases outside the gene matches. In germline, CDR1 is LNHDA, CDR2 SQIVND (reference sequence). This CDR3 has 15 amino acids. The CDR3 region has the DNA TGTGCCAGTACCGGGACAGCCGGGGTGGGTTCACCCCTCCACTTT. Its protein is CASTGTAGVGSPLHF.